Following are 13 T cell receptor beta chains from one sample sequenced in a study of T cell repertoires in ileal Crohn's disease. Measured with immunoSEQ multiplex PCR; TCRdb has only the in-frame clones, and not every one. The table lists roughly 3,500 clones, just under 85% of them singletons. The sequenced material came from ileal tissue. Receptors were obtained from an adult with Crohn's disease.

V is TRBV10-2 and J is TRBJ1-1; the D is unclear. V was clipped by 11 bases and J by 3 bases, with 16 bases between them. Germline V CDR1 and CDR2: WSHSY, SAAADI. The CDR3 spans 13 residues. CDR3 amino acids: CAGALERDTEAFF. CDR3 coding DNA: TGCGCCGGAGCTTTAGAGCGGGACACTGAAGCTTTCTTT.

A single count supports this clone. This chain links TRBV28 with TRBJ2-7, with D unclear. The CDR3 runs 13 residues. The V and J ends lost 4 bases and 7 bases respectively, with 14 bases between them. From germline, CDR1 is MDHEN and CDR2 SYDVKM. The CDR3 sequence is CASSSTTLGEQYF. DNA for the CDR3: TGTGCCAGCAGTTCAACGACTCTTGGGGAGCAGTACTTC.

The genes are TRBV30 and TRBJ1-1; D is ambiguous. CDR3 length: 12 residues. From germline, CDR1 is GTSNPN and CDR2 SVGIG (reference sequence). The V gene lost 5 bases and the J gene lost 5 bases, with 12 bases spanning the gap. The CDR3, as DNA: TGTGCCTGGTGGCCCTCCGGGACTGAAGCTTTCTTT. Translated: CAWWPSGTEAFF.

The rearrangement uses TRBV9 and TRBJ1-1; 11 nucleotides agree with TRBD1. V dropped 0 bases and J dropped 11; count of bases not matched to a gene: 3. The CDR3 is made up of 13 amino acids. Looked up from germline, CDR1 is SGDLS and CDR2 is YYNGEE. The CDR3 protein is CASSVGTGGWAFF. The CDR3 region has the DNA TGTGCCAGCAGCGTAGGGACAGGGGGCTGGGCTTTCTTT.

The chain employs TRBV5-1 and TRBJ2-5; the D gene is possibly TRBD2 (6 bases). From germline, CDR1 is SGHRS and CDR2 YFSETQ. The CDR3 sequence is 13 residues long. V was trimmed by 5 bases and J by 0 bases, leaving 8 bases between them. CDR3 in amino acids: CASRGLYQETQYF. The CDR3 coding sequence is TGCGCCAGCAGGGGACTGTACCAAGAGACCCAGTACTTC. The whole variable domain, filled in from reference TRBV5-1 and TRBJ2-5, reads KAGVTQTPRYLIKTRGQQVTLSCSPISGHRSVSWYQQTPGQGLQFLFEYFSETQRNKGNFPGRFSGRQFSNSRSEMNVSTLELGDSALYLCASRGLYQETQYFGPGTRLLVL.

The rearrangement joins TRBV28 to TRBJ1-6; 9 bases are shared with TRBD1. The length of the CDR3 is 16 residues. Germline V CDR1 and CDR2: MDHEN, SYDVKM. With V trimmed by 8 bases and J by 4 bases, 9 bases remained unmatched. In DNA, the CDR3 is TGTGCCAGCGAGGGGACAGGGTCCTTATATAATTCACCCCTCCACTTT. Translating gives CASEGTGSLYNSPLHF.

This clone was seen once. The V gene is TRBV11-3, the J gene TRBJ2-1, with no clear D. This CDR3 region has 15 residues. Trimming removed 5 bases from V and 0 bases from J, with 11 bases in between. Germline V gene lookup returns CDR1 SGHNT and CDR2 YENEEA. The CDR3 DNA is TGTGCCAGCAGCCTAAGCCGGAGCTCCTACAATGAGCAGTTCTTC. It yields the protein CASSLSRSSYNEQFF.

This chain uses TRBV10-3 with TRBJ1-1, with D unclear. V was clipped by 8 bases and J by 2 bases, with 6 bases between them. Germline V CDR1 and CDR2: ENHRY, SYGVKD. There are 11 residues in the CDR3. CDR3 coding DNA: TGTGCCATCGTCTCTAACACTGAAGCTTTCTTT. Amino acids: CAIVSNTEAFF.

The CDR3 DNA reads as TGTGCCAGCAGGAAAAGCGGGAGCTCGTACAATGAGCAGTTCTTC. Translating it yields CASRKSGSSYNEQFF. The chain carries TRBV11-1 and TRBJ2-1, with 8 bases identical to TRBD2. V lost 6 bases and J lost 4; bases outside the gene matches: 8. The CDR3 runs 15 residues. The germline gives CDR1 SGHAT, CDR2 FQDESV (reference sequence). Complete variable domain (other parts from reference TRBV11-1 and TRBJ2-1): EAEVAQSPRYKITEKSQAVAFWCDPISGHATLYWYRQILGQGPELLVQFQDESVVDDSQLPKDRFSAERLKGVDSTLKIQPAELGDSAMYLCASRKSGSSYNEQFFGPGTRLTVL.

The chain has TRBV15 and TRBJ2-3, with TRBD1 matching over 8 bases. With V trimmed by 5 bases and J by 0 bases, 7 bases remained unmatched. Germline values: CDR1 LNHNV, CDR2 YYDKDF (reference sequence). The CDR3 totals 16 residues. The CDR3 sequence: CATSRDRDRSTDTQYF. CDR3 sequence (DNA): TGTGCCACCAGCCGGGACCGGGACAGGAGCACAGATACGCAGTATTTT.

In regard to this clone: Different DNA sequences within this sample yield the same CDR3. This rearrangement joins TRBV5-4 to TRBJ2-3; 11 bases match TRBD2. CDR1 and CDR2 from the germline V gene are SGHNT and YYREEE (reference sequence). V was pared by 0 bases and J by 5 bases, with 8 bases of the junction left unmatched. The CDR3 has 17 residues. The CDR3 loop reads CASSLGVSGGDVDTQYF. As DNA, the CDR3 is TGTGCCAGCAGCTTGGGTGTTAGCGGGGGGGATGTAGATACGCAGTATTTT.

The chain uses TRBV11-2 and TRBJ2-7; D perhaps matches TRBD2 (5 bases). Germline assignment: CDR1 SGHAT and CDR2 FQNNGV. With 2 bases removed from V and 4 bases from J, the gap between germline ends came to 12 bases. The CDR3 length is 14 residues. DNA of the CDR3: TGTGCCAGCAGCTTACTGGCGGGTGCTTACGAGCAGTACTTC. Translation: CASSLLAGAYEQYF. Supplemented by reference TRBV11-2 and TRBJ2-7, the full variable domain reads EAGVAQSPRYKIIEKRQSVAFWCNPISGHATLYWYQQILGQGPKLLIQFQNNGVVDDSQLPKDRFSAERLKGVDSTLKIQPAKLEDSAVYLCASSLLAGAYEQYFGPGTRLTVT.

V usage is TRBV9 and J usage is TRBJ2-7, with D possibly TRBD2 on 7 matching bases. The V end was cut by 3 bases, the J end by 0 bases, with 13 bases between. This CDR3 has 15 amino acids. Germline CDR1 reads SGDLS; CDR2 reads YYNGEE. This CDR3 is CASSEGGGSSYEQYF. In DNA, the CDR3 is TGTGCCAGCAGCGAAGGGGGGGGAAGCTCCTACGAGCAGTACTTC.